This is a list of T cell receptor beta chains from one sample in a study of blood T cell repertoires in COVID-19. Clones were sequenced by immunoSEQ multiplex PCR, and TCRdb holds only the in-frame ones, with some missing. Altogether a few hundred thousand clones are present, roughly 90% being singletons, with the ten largest covering approximately 17%. The sequenced material came from PBMCs or T cells enriched from blood (not recorded which). All receptors come from a woman aged 25-40 years who had recovered from COVID-19. CDR3s include the opening cysteine and the closing phenylalanine or tryptophan. D genes are given only for firm matches. The listing skips clone size in some rows; elsewhere it reads once, few, many or a size class.

clone size: NA; V gene: TRBV6-2/TRBV6-3; J gene: TRBJ2-7; D gene: TRBD1; CDR3 DNA: TGTGCCAGCACTTACGGACAGGTTGTTGGGTCCGAGCAGTACTTC; CDR3 protein: CASTYGQVVGSEQYF
clone size: NA; V gene: TRBV20-1; J gene: TRBJ2-3; D gene: TRBD2; CDR3 DNA: TGCAGTGCTAGTGCCCCTAGCGGGATAATCACAGATACGCAGTATTTT; CDR3 protein: CSASAPSGIITDTQYF
clone size: NA; V gene: TRBV6-2/TRBV6-3; J gene: TRBJ2-5; D gene: TRBD1; CDR3 DNA: TGTGCCAGCAGCGACAGGGAAGCGGTCCGGGAGACCCAGTACTTC; CDR3 protein: CASSDREAVRETQYF
clone size: NA; V gene: TRBV12-2; J gene: TRBJ2-3; D gene: NA; CDR3 DNA: TGTGCAAGTCGCCCTGGGGGCGGGAGGGCCGATACGCAGTATTTT; CDR3 protein: CASRPGGGRADTQYF
clone size: NA; V gene: TRBV7-3; J gene: TRBJ1-1; D gene: TRBD1; CDR3 DNA: TGTGCCAGCAGCTTAAAGGGACAGGGGGCCAACACTGAAGCTTTCTTT; CDR3 protein: CASSLKGQGANTEAFF
clone size: NA; V gene: TRBV4-1; J gene: TRBJ2-7; D gene: TRBD2; CDR3 DNA: TGCGCCAGCAGCCAAGATAGGGGTCCGGGACTAGCGGGATCCTACGAGCAGTACTTC; CDR3 protein: CASSQDRGPGLAGSYEQYF
clone size: once; V gene: TRBV29-1; J gene: TRBJ1-1; D gene: NA; CDR3 DNA: TGCAGCGTTGAAGAGCAGGGTAGAGCTTTCTTT; CDR3 protein: CSVEEQGRAFF
clone size: NA; V gene: TRBV28; J gene: TRBJ1-2; D gene: TRBD1; CDR3 DNA: TGTGCCAGCAGCCTCCGACAGGGGCACTATGGCTACACCTTC; CDR3 protein: CASSLRQGHYGYTF
clone size: NA; V gene: TRBV5-6; J gene: TRBJ2-1; D gene: TRBD2; CDR3 DNA: TGTGCCAGCAGCTTGGTTGGCCTAGCGGGGGTTGAGCAGTTCTTC; CDR3 protein: CASSLVGLAGVEQFF
clone size: NA; V gene: TRBV29-1; J gene: TRBJ2-7; D gene: TRBD1; CDR3 DNA: TGCAGCGTGGTACCGGGACAGGGAGGCTACGAGCAGTACTTC; CDR3 protein: CSVVPGQGGYEQYF
clone size: NA; V gene: TRBV28; J gene: TRBJ1-2; D gene: NA; CDR3 DNA: TGTGCCAGCAGTTTAGTAGTGGGTCCCCAGGGTGGCTACACCTTC; CDR3 protein: CASSLVVGPQGGYTF
clone size: NA; V gene: TRBV10-2; J gene: TRBJ1-6; D gene: NA; CDR3 DNA: TGCGCCAGCAGTGAGTCGTTCAGGGGTGGTAATTCACCCCTCCACTTT; CDR3 protein: CASSESFRGGNSPLHF
clone size: NA; V gene: TRBV5-1; J gene: TRBJ2-3; D gene: NA; CDR3 DNA: TGCGCCAGCAGCTTACAGGGTTCAGGGGTCTCAGATACGCAGTATTTT; CDR3 protein: CASSLQGSGVSDTQYF
clone size: few; V gene: TRBV2; J gene: TRBJ1-2; D gene: NA; CDR3 DNA: TGTGCCACCCAGGGTTTGTCGCTCGGCTACACCTTC; CDR3 protein: CATQGLSLGYTF
clone size: NA; V gene: TRBV13; J gene: TRBJ2-1; D gene: NA; CDR3 DNA: TGTGCCAGCAGCTCCTTGACATCGAGCTCCTACAATGAGCAGTTCTTC; CDR3 protein: CASSSLTSSSYNEQFF
clone size: NA; V gene: TRBV28; J gene: TRBJ1-2; D gene: NA; CDR3 DNA: TGTGCCAGCAGCCTTACAGGTACTAACTATGGCTACACCTTC; CDR3 protein: CASSLTGTNYGYTF
clone size: NA; V gene: TRBV20-1; J gene: TRBJ1-6; D gene: NA; CDR3 DNA: TGCAGTGCTAGTCGGGGAGGCAATTCACCCCTCCACTTT; CDR3 protein: CSASRGGNSPLHF
clone size: NA; V gene: TRBV7-3; J gene: TRBJ2-1; D gene: NA; CDR3 DNA: TGTGCCAGCAGCTTAACTAGCGTTAGAAACAATGAGCAGTTCTTC; CDR3 protein: CASSLTSVRNNEQFF
clone size: NA; V gene: TRBV2; J gene: TRBJ1-3; D gene: NA; CDR3 DNA: TGTGCCAGCAGTGGGCAGGGTTACACCATATATTTT; CDR3 protein: CASSGQGYTIYF
clone size: NA; V gene: TRBV11-2; J gene: TRBJ1-4; D gene: NA; CDR3 DNA: TGTGCCAGCAGCTTAGTCGGAGCAACTAATGAAAAACTGTTTTTT; CDR3 protein: CASSLVGATNEKLFF
clone size: NA; V gene: TRBV19; J gene: TRBJ1-4; D gene: NA; CDR3 DNA: TGTGCCAGTAGTATACCCTCACAGGTGACTGAAAAACTGTTTTTT; CDR3 protein: CASSIPSQVTEKLFF
clone size: NA; V gene: TRBV11-2; J gene: TRBJ2-1; D gene: TRBD1; CDR3 DNA: TGTGCCAGCACCCCCCCGTGGGGACAGGGTCATGAGCAGTTCTTC; CDR3 protein: CASTPPWGQGHEQFF
clone size: NA; V gene: TRBV19; J gene: TRBJ1-2; D gene: NA; CDR3 DNA: TGTGCCAGTAGTACAACGACGGAGTATGGCTACACCTTC; CDR3 protein: CASSTTTEYGYTF
clone size: NA; V gene: TRBV13; J gene: TRBJ1-2; D gene: TRBD1; CDR3 DNA: TGTGCCAGCACCTCTACAGGGGGCGCTAACTATGGCTACACCTTC; CDR3 protein: CASTSTGGANYGYTF
clone size: NA; V gene: TRBV2; J gene: TRBJ1-4; D gene: NA; CDR3 DNA: TGTGCCAGCAATCTGGGGGGTGAAAAACTGTTTTTT; CDR3 protein: CASNLGGEKLFF
clone size: NA; V gene: TRBV4-1; J gene: TRBJ2-7; D gene: NA; CDR3 DNA: TGCGCCAGCAGCCAAGATTGGATTACAGGTTACGAGCAGTACTTC; CDR3 protein: CASSQDWITGYEQYF
clone size: NA; V gene: TRBV30; J gene: TRBJ1-2; D gene: NA; CDR3 DNA: TGTGCCTGGGGAGTTACTAACTATGGCTACACCTTC; CDR3 protein: CAWGVTNYGYTF
clone size: NA; V gene: TRBV18; J gene: TRBJ2-7; D gene: NA; CDR3 DNA: TGTGCCAGCTCACCACGAGCGGCATCCTACGAGCAGTACTTC; CDR3 protein: CASSPRAASYEQYF
clone size: NA; V gene: TRBV29-1; J gene: TRBJ1-1; D gene: TRBD1; CDR3 DNA: TGCAGCGTTATACAGGGGAAGAACACTGAAGCTTTCTTT; CDR3 protein: CSVIQGKNTEAFF